The 28 T cell receptor beta chains reported below all come from one sample, sequenced in a study of blood T cell repertoires in COVID-19. The assay was immunoSEQ multiplex PCR, and TCRdb's table has in-frame clones only and misses some. Among tens of thousands of clones listed, 85% were seen once. Sequencing was done on a sample of peripheral blood. Source of these receptors: an elderly man with acute or convalescent COVID-19.

This clone was recorded only once. V gene TRBV30 combines with J gene TRBJ1-6; D unclear. V was trimmed by 0 bases and J by 7 bases, leaving 10 bases between them. The CDR3 runs to 14 residues. CDR1 and CDR2 from the germline V gene are GTSNPN and SVGIG (reference sequence). The CDR3 region is CAWSVWTVNSPLHF. CDR3 nucleotides: TGTGCCTGGAGTGTATGGACTGTGAATTCACCCCTCCACTTT.

CDR3 DNA: TGTGCCACAAGGACAAGTGTTGGAAACACCATATATTTT. Translating it yields CATRTSVGNTIYF. This sequence joins TRBV28 and TRBJ1-3, with D perhaps TRBD1 (5 bases). Deletions cut 10 bases from V and 3 bases from J, with 13 bases between. Germline values: CDR1 MDHEN, CDR2 SYDVKM. CDR3 length equals 13 residues.

In its sample, this clone was seen a few times. The genes are TRBV19 and TRBJ1-5, with D perhaps TRBD1 (6 bases). Germline V gives CDR1 LNHDA, CDR2 SQIVND (reference sequence). The CDR3 runs 14 residues. V was cut by 7 bases and J by 2 bases, with 12 bases left in between. The CDR3 protein is CASNPQGGNQPQHF. CDR3 sequence (DNA): TGTGCCAGTAACCCACAGGGAGGCAATCAGCCCCAGCATTTT. Complete variable domain (other parts from reference TRBV19 and TRBJ1-5): DGGITQSPKYLFRKEGQNVTLSCEQNLNHDAMYWYRQDPGQGLRLIYYSQIVNDFQKGDIAEGYSVSREKKESFPLTVTSAQKNPTAFYLCASNPQGGNQPQHFGDGTRLSIL.

The V and J genes are TRBV30 and TRBJ2-2; TRBD1 matches at 10 bases. The CDR3 is 15 amino acids. The V gene's germline CDR1 is GTSNPN and CDR2 SVGIG (reference sequence). Trimming at V came to 1 base and at J to 4 bases, leaving 3 bases not matched to a gene. CDR3 in amino acids: CAWSGQGAITGELFF. The CDR3 nucleotides read TGTGCCTGGAGTGGACAGGGGGCTATCACCGGGGAGCTGTTTTTT.

This chain uses TRBV27 with TRBJ2-2; TRBD2 agrees at 11 bases. V was pared by 3 bases and J by 3 bases, with 6 bases of the junction left unmatched. CDR1 is MNHEY, CDR2 SMNVEV, per germline (reference sequence). This CDR3 comprises 17 residues. This CDR3 reads CASSFSSGRAYTGELFF. The CDR3 nucleotides are TGTGCCAGCAGTTTCAGTAGCGGGAGGGCCTACACCGGGGAGCTGTTTTTT.

In its sample, this clone was seen once. The gene calls are TRBV25-1 and TRBJ2-2, with 8 bases identical to TRBD1. CDR1 and CDR2 from the germline V gene are MGHDK and SYGVNS. The CDR3 totals 16 residues. V gave up 5 bases and J gave up 4 bases; unmatched junction bases: 9. The CDR3 reads CASSSPGGFSTGELFF. CDR3 DNA: TGTGCCAGCAGTTCTCCAGGGGGCTTTAGCACCGGGGAGCTGTTTTTT.

This clone was observed a handful of times. V usage is TRBV3-1 (or the pseudogene TRBV3-2) and J usage is TRBJ1-1; TRBD1 is a possible D gene (5 bases). Per the germline V gene, CDR1 is LGHDT and CDR2 is YNNKEL (reference sequence). V gave up 5 bases and J gave up 0 bases, with 7 bases separating them. The CDR3 runs to 13 residues. The CDR3 region has the DNA TGTGCCAGCAGCGACAGCATGAACACTGAAGCTTTCTTT. It translates to CASSDSMNTEAFF.

This clone was seen a few times. The chain joins TRBV28 to TRBJ1-2, with 7 bases lining up with TRBD1. V lost 3 bases, J lost 8 bases, and 9 bases stayed unmatched. The CDR3 loop spans 14 amino acids. CDR1 and CDR2 (germline): MDHEN, SYDVKM. The CDR3 DNA sequence: TGTGCCAGCAGTTTGGGGAAGGGGGCTCCGGGCTACACCTTC. Translated: CASSLGKGAPGYTF.

V usage is TRBV28 and J usage is TRBJ1-4; no reliable D call. Germline CDR1 and CDR2: MDHEN and SYDVKM. This CDR3 comprises 15 residues. Trimming removed 6 bases at V and 7 bases at J, with 18 bases between. CDR3 DNA: TGTGCCAGCAGACCCCAGTCCAACGGCGGTGAAAAACTGTTTTTT. Translating it yields CASRPQSNGGEKLFF.

The table lists this clone with a count of one. The chain joins TRBV9 to TRBJ2-1; D is perhaps TRBD2 (6 bases). The CDR3 contains 15 residues. Trimming stripped 0 bases from V and 6 bases from J, with 13 bases between. Germline assignment: CDR1 SGDLS and CDR2 YYNGEE. CDR3 DNA sequence: TGTGCCAGCAGCGTAGATCTTGGACTATCCAATGAGCAGTTCTTC. Translating it yields CASSVDLGLSNEQFF.

DNA of the CDR3: TGTGCCAGCAGCTCCACAGGGGCGGTTAATTCACCCCTCCACTTT. It specifies CASSSTGAVNSPLHF. The chain couples TRBV7-8 to TRBJ1-6; TRBD1 matches at 7 bases. This CDR3 is built from 15 residues. V lost 4 bases to trimming and J lost 6 bases; unmatched junction nucleotides: 6. Germline CDR1 SGHVS, CDR2 FQNEAQ.

The rearrangement joins TRBV10-3 to TRBJ2-7, with D unresolved. CDR1 and CDR2 from the germline V gene are ENHRY and SYGVKD. With 5 bases removed from V and 2 bases from J, the gap between germline ends came to 10 bases. CDR3 length: 13 residues. The chain's CDR3 is CAISPAGAYEQYF. CDR3 DNA sequence: TGTGCCATCAGTCCGGCAGGTGCCTACGAGCAGTACTTC.

This clone was picked up a small number of times. The chain joins TRBV5-1 to TRBJ2-1; 9 positions agree with TRBD2. Unmatched junction bases numbered 7, after V lost 3 bases and J lost 3 bases. Germline V gene sequence: CDR1 SGHRS, CDR2 YFSETQ. The CDR3 consists of 16 residues. In nucleotides, the CDR3 is TGCGCCAGCAGCTCCCGACTAGCGGCCGGCTACAATGAGCAGTTCTTC. This gives the protein CASSSRLAAGYNEQFF.

The chain recombines TRBV28 with TRBJ1-5; TRBD1 agrees at 9 bases. The CDR3 is 15 amino acids. Per the germline V gene, CDR1 is MDHEN and CDR2 is SYDVKM. The J segment lost 4 bases and the V segment lost 5 bases, leaving 6 bases of the junction unmatched. The CDR3 nucleotides are TGTGCCAGCAGTCCAGACAGGGGGGCGAATCAGCCCCAGCATTTT. Translating gives CASSPDRGANQPQHF.

The chain is built from TRBV4-2 and TRBJ1-6; 7 bases are a match to TRBD1. V lost 1 base, J lost 8 bases, and 8 bases stayed unmatched. CDR1 and CDR2 from the germline V gene are LGHNA and YNFKEQ. The CDR3 runs 16 residues. The DNA of the CDR3 is TGTGCCAGCAGCCAAGTTCTGGGCCAGGGGGATTCACCCCTCCACTTT. Encoded protein: CASSQVLGQGDSPLHF.

The CDR3 sequence: CASSSGFTGELFF. The CDR3 DNA sequence: TGCGCCAGCAGCTCGGGTTTCACCGGGGAGCTGTTTTTT. The chain is built from TRBV5-1 and TRBJ2-2; no definite D call. V dropped 3 bases and J dropped 4 bases, with 7 bases sitting between them. The CDR3 sequence is 13 residues long. Germline CDR1 SGHRS, CDR2 YFSETQ. The full variable domain, in which reference TRBV5-1 and TRBJ2-2 provide the parts outside the CDR3, is KAGVTQTPRYLIKTRGQQVTLSCSPISGHRSVSWYQQTPGQGLQFLFEYFSETQRNKGNFPGRFSGRQFSNSRSEMNVSTLELGDSALYLCASSSGFTGELFFGEGSRLTVL.

This chain joins TRBV19 and TRBJ1-1; 11 positions match TRBD1. With 4 bases clipped from V and 5 bases from J, the junction kept 0 bases outside the gene matches. CDR1 LNHDA and CDR2 SQIVND come from the germline V gene (reference sequence). The CDR3 consists of 13 residues. The CDR3 sequence: CASSRDRGTEAFF. CDR3 coding DNA: TGTGCCAGTAGTAGGGACAGGGGGACTGAAGCTTTCTTT. The full variable domain, rest sourced from reference TRBV19 and TRBJ1-1, is DGGITQSPKYLFRKEGQNVTLSCEQNLNHDAMYWYRQDPGQGLRLIYYSQIVNDFQKGDIAEGYSVSREKKESFPLTVTSAQKNPTAFYLCASSRDRGTEAFFGQGTRLTVV.

The gene calls are TRBV29-1 and TRBJ1-2, with D hard to call. Germline-derived CDR1 and CDR2 are SQVTM and ANQGSEA. This CDR3 region has 14 residues. V lost 0 bases, J lost 8 bases, and 16 bases lay in between. CDR3 bases: TGCAGCGTTGAAGATCCACTCATACCGAACGGCTACACCTTC. Translation: CSVEDPLIPNGYTF.

This clone has more than one count but fewer than ten. The chain employs TRBV28 and TRBJ2-7; tentatively, D is TRBD1 (5 bases). Germline CDR1 is MDHEN and CDR2 is SYDVKM. Trimming pared 7 bases from V and 0 bases from J, leaving 13 bases between. The CDR3 is 14 residues long. In DNA form, the CDR3 reads TGTGCCAGCAACCCGACAGTTAGCTCCTACGAGCAGTACTTC. Protein product: CASNPTVSSYEQYF.

The CDR3 here is CASSLGGVKAYEQYF. The DNA of the CDR3 is TGTGCCAGCAGTTTAGGGGGGGTCAAAGCCTACGAGCAGTACTTC. The chain links TRBV28 to TRBJ2-7; TRBD2 matches at 7 bases. The CDR3 is 15 residues long. Trimming cost V 2 bases and J 2 bases; bases outside gene matches: 6. Germline-derived CDR1 and CDR2 are MDHEN and SYDVKM.

This clone has just a few counts. The V and J genes are TRBV20-1 and TRBJ2-5; unclear D gene. This CDR3 is built from 11 residues. V was cut by 4 bases and J by 2 bases, with 5 bases left in between. Germline CDR1 DFQATT, CDR2 SNEGSKA (reference sequence). The CDR3 loop reads CSANKQETQYF. Written as DNA, the CDR3 is TGCAGTGCTAACAAACAAGAGACCCAGTACTTC.

The rearrangement uses TRBV10-3 and TRBJ2-3; TRBD2 matches 9 bases. V lost 3 bases to trimming and J lost 4 bases; unmatched junction nucleotides: 11. From germline, CDR1 is ENHRY and CDR2 SYGVKD. This CDR3 has 17 residues. The CDR3 here is CAISEFDSGRGADTQYF. For the CDR3, the DNA is TGTGCCATCAGTGAATTTGATAGCGGGAGAGGGGCAGATACGCAGTATTTT.

The table lists this clone with a few counts. The V call is TRBV7-2, the J call TRBJ2-4; 10 bases agree with TRBD2. V trimming: 3 bases; J trimming: 8 bases; junction bases outside the gene matches: 16. The CDR3 sequence is 18 residues long. Germline CDR1 SGHTA, CDR2 FQGNSA. In nucleotides, the CDR3 is TGTGCCAGCAGCTTCCAAGCACCGTCTAGCGGGAGCTATCACATTCAGTACTTC. This encodes CASSFQAPSSGSYHIQYF.

This clone was seen once. The CDR3 spells CASSLTVGGNTGELFF. The CDR3 region has the DNA TGTGCCAGCAGCTTGACGGTTGGAGGGAACACCGGGGAGCTGTTTTTT. The chain has TRBV5-6 and TRBJ2-2; TRBD2 is a possible D gene (5 bases). CDR3 length: 16 residues. Germline V CDR1 and CDR2: SGHDT, YYEEEE. The V end was cut by 1 base, the J end by 1 base, with 11 bases between.

This clone was seen once. The rearrangement joins TRBV9 to TRBJ1-2; no reliable D call. V lost 0 bases to trimming and J lost 0 bases, with 9 bases between them. The CDR3 loop spans 15 amino acids. Germline V gives CDR1 SGDLS, CDR2 YYNGEE. In DNA, the CDR3 is TGTGCCAGCAGCGTAGCGGCGGTAACTAACTATGGCTACACCTTC. This encodes CASSVAAVTNYGYTF. Supplemented by reference TRBV9 and TRBJ1-2, the full variable domain reads DSGVTQTPKHLITATGQRVTLRCSPRSGDLSVYWYQQSLDQGLQFLIQYYNGEERAKGNILERFSAQQFPDLHSELNLSSLELGDSALYFCASSVAAVTNYGYTFGSGTRLTVV.

The gene calls are TRBV18 and TRBJ2-2; the D gene is possibly TRBD1 (6 bases). V lost 3 bases and J 6 bases, leaving 14 bases between the germline ends. Germline CDR1 KGHSH, CDR2 LQKENI. The CDR3 length is 15 residues. In nucleotides, the CDR3 is TGTGCCAGCTCACCGCAGGACAGCCCCTCCGGGGAGCTGTTTTTT. Translation gives CASSPQDSPSGELFF.

The V gene is TRBV9, the J gene TRBJ2-7; D gene uncertain. The germline gives CDR1 SGDLS, CDR2 YYNGEE. Trimming removed 3 bases at V and 2 bases at J, with 9 bases between. The CDR3 length is 13 residues. The CDR3 here is CASSAGSAYEQYF. The DNA for the CDR3 is TGTGCCAGCAGCGCCGGGTCAGCCTACGAGCAGTACTTC.

The rearrangement joins TRBV18 to TRBJ1-1; 7 nucleotides agree with TRBD1. The CDR3 consists of 15 residues. Germline V gene sequence: CDR1 KGHSH, CDR2 LQKENI. J was trimmed by 2 bases and V by 1 base; bases with no gene match: 4. CDR3 DNA sequence: TGTGCCAGCTCACCACTATCAGGGGGAAACACTGAAGCTTTCTTT. Translated: CASSPLSGGNTEAFF.